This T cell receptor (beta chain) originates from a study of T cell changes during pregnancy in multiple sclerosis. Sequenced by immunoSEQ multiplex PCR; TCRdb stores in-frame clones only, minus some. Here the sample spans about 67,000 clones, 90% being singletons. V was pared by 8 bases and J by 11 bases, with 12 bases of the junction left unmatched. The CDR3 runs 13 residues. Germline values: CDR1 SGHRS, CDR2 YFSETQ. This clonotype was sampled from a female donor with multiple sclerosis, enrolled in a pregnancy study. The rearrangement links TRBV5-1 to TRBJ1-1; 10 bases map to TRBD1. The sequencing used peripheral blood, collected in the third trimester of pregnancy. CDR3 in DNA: TGCGCCAGTGCGCCCGGGACAGGGGTTCCCGCTTTCTTT. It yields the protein CASAPGTGVPAFF. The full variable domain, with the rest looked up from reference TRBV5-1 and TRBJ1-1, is KAGVTQTPRYLIKTRGQQVTLSCSPISGHRSVSWYQQTPGQGLQFLFEYFSETQRNKGNFPGRFSGRQFSNSRSEMNVSTLELGDSALYLCASAPGTGVPAFFGQGTRLTVV.